This T cell receptor (beta chain) was obtained from a study of radiation and T cells in renal cell carcinoma. Comments on this clone: What it binds is unknown.

Clones were read by immunoSEQ multiplex PCR, and TCRdb kept only the in-frame ones, dropping some. There are 140,000 or so clones in the sample; less than 90% occur only once, and around a sixth lies in the top ten. V was shortened by 5 bases and J by 4 bases, with 11 bases between the two germline ends. Germline V gives CDR1 SEHNR, CDR2 FQNEAQ (reference sequence). This CDR3 comprises 14 residues. Time point defined: blood 4 weeks post-SBRT, at nephrectomy. The sample's treatment: 15 Gy SBRT to primary tumor, nephrectomy 4 weeks later. Nephrectomy followed 15 Gy stereotactic body radiation by 4 weeks. This renal cell carcinoma was of the clear cell type. Study-wide points: Pretreatment tumor biopsies were lacking, so baseline clonotypes are unknown. From baseline, blood top tumor clonotypes peaked at 2 weeks post-radiation.

The sequence derives from a woman aged 45-65 years with renal cell carcinoma. The V and J genes are TRBV7-9 and TRBJ2-2; D perhaps matches TRBD2 (5 bases). This specimen was blood, taken from a patient whose treatment included radiotherapy and nephrectomy. CDR3 residues: CASSPGLSTGELFF. CDR3 nucleotide sequence: TGTGCCAGCAGCCCTGGACTGAGCACCGGGGAGCTGTTTTTT.